This T cell receptor (beta chain) was identified in a study of CD8+CD57+ T cells in acquired aplastic anemia. Individuals selected for sequencing had exhibited CD8+CD57+ cell expansion on flow cytometry. The template for TCR beta VDJ and CDR3 sequence profiling was genomic DNA. From the reads, TCRdb called clonotypes with MiXCR, one entry per CDR3 protein. This table holds hundreds of thousands of distinct CDR3 sequences, under 40% found once. This clonotype was picked up many times. This TCR derives from a human donor with aplastic anemia. The sequencing input was sorted CD4+, CD8+, or CD8+CD57+ T cells (not recorded which) from PBMCs.

CDR3 nucleotides: TGCAGTGCTAGAGATCCCAGGACTAGCGCGGGGGACGAGCAGTACTTC. This gives the protein CSARDPRTSAGDEQYF. The V call is TRBV20-1, the J call TRBJ2-7, with 9 positions matching TRBD2. Germline V gene data show CDR1 as DFQATT and CDR2 as SNEGSKA (reference sequence). V lost 0 bases to trimming and J lost 5 bases; unmatched junction nucleotides: 11. CDR3 length equals 16 residues.